These T cell receptor beta chains were read from a single sample in a study of blood T cell repertoires in COVID-19. Sequencing was performed with immunoSEQ multiplex PCR; in TCRdb, only in-frame clones are kept and a portion is missing. The sample has approximately 110,000 clones, about nine tenths seen once; the top ten hold approximately 1%. Sequencing was carried out using peripheral blood. Receptors were obtained from a human donor in a cohort sampled during active COVID-19. Both conserved end residues are part of each CDR3. Clone sizes are given selectively: once, few, many, or a class where the clone is expanded.

clone_size | v_call | cdr3_aa
NA | TRBV2 | CASSTGPGANVLTF
NA | TRBV9 | CASSGAASWDEQFF
NA | TRBV6-5 | CASSPGRITSYEQYF
NA | TRBV5-4 | CASSLAMQGSRNEQFF
NA | TRBV3-1/TRBV3-2 | CASSPGDRVGADYEQYF
once | TRBV7-3 | CASSPGTGNPEAFF
NA | TRBV4-1 | CASSPGDF
NA | TRBV7-2 | CASTRGAGWTGELFF
once | TRBV2 | CASSWDRGSNQPQHF
NA | TRBV7-3 | CASSLLGSGYNEQFF
NA | TRBV29-1 | CSVDGTGKGGEQFF
NA | TRBV6-4 | CASSDGTSGKPAQYF
NA | TRBV5-8 | CASSFPGQIEAFF
NA | TRBV5-1 | CASSLGGTGTDTQYF
NA | TRBV4-2 | CAQDIPPTEAFF
NA | TRBV4-2 | CASSQDLASGRDEQFF
NA | TRBV6-5 | CASSLGLAGSNEQFF
NA | TRBV6-5 | CASIPAGGASDTQYF
NA | TRBV5-6 | CASSLIRTDPHNGYTF
NA | TRBV27 | CASSLGGDLYEQYF
NA | TRBV29-1 | CSVVQGANSGNTIYF
once | TRBV5-1 | CASSPSGAQPQHF
NA | TRBV2 | CASSLGRGISTGELFF
NA | TRBV2 | CARRTGSSYNSPLHF
NA | TRBV7-3 | CASSLTGSSYNEQFF
NA | TRBV5-1 | CASSWSEDRGYTF
NA | TRBV19 | CASSSRQGPLTGYTF
NA | TRBV4-3 | CASSQTGSGSGYEQYF
NA | TRBV28 | CASSSGTPVGRETQYF
NA | TRBV19 | CASSPQGTDTQYF
NA | TRBV5-6 | CASSLGGGELFF
NA | TRBV6-5 | CASSRQGYTGELFF
NA | TRBV12-3/TRBV12-4 | CASSYRQNQPQHF
few | TRBV6-5 | CATARVSNTGELFF
NA | TRBV11-3 | CASSLNTGTGNTIYF
NA | TRBV9 | CASSVGTSGSGEQFF
NA | TRBV7-9 | CASSLWAGGTMDTQYF
NA | TRBV29-1 | CSVRDRTQETQYF
NA | TRBV7-9 | CASSLVLLAETANTGELFF
NA | TRBV7-3 | CASSLRPVAGNEQFF
NA | TRBV7-2 | CASSAHQYTQYF
NA | TRBV2 | CASSRQGQDNYGYTF
NA | TRBV5-6 | CASASRPSSYEQYF
NA | TRBV6-1 | CASSEAVGHATF
NA | TRBV7-2 | CASSLVNTDTQYF
NA | TRBV5-1 | CASSSTSRQETQYF
NA | TRBV7-2 | CASSLGPGDTYGYTF
NA | TRBV7-2 | CASSPTSGDFYTQYF
NA | TRBV5-4 | CASSSTANYGYTF
NA | TRBV25-1 | CASSEFGTGLTDTQYF
few | TRBV2 | CASRPGGARAQHF
NA | TRBV28 | CASSSDSTGELFF
NA | TRBV6-5 | CASSKGLAGRDTQYF
NA | TRBV3-1/TRBV3-2 | CASSPDSSGRGYTF
NA | TRBV27 | CASSLIRTGPPYEQYF
NA | TRBV20-1 | CSAWWENEQFF
NA | TRBV4-1 | CASSQGTGGRERDTQYF
NA | TRBV21-1 | CASSKAWTEEGGYTF
NA | TRBV28 | CASSLRAFGRGTGELFF
once | TRBV13 | CASSSTAGRTNEKLFF